The 16 T cell receptor beta chains in this list originate from one sample, sequenced in a study of read filtering for tumor transcriptome and immune sequencing. From approximately 430 ng of RNA, a library with molecular barcoded alpha/delta and beta/gamma adaptors was made. TCRdb used MiXCR to reprocess the reads, holding one entry per CDR3 protein. The sample consists of 100,000 to 150,000 distinct CDR3 sequences, over 10% of them appearing once. The source material was a population of CD138-negative cells sorted from bone marrow. The receptors derive from a donor aged 40 or over with multiple myeloma.

The sample holds many counts of this clonotype. The chain carries TRBV6-5 and TRBJ2-7; the match to TRBD2 covers 7 bases. V lost 5 bases, J lost 6 bases, and 13 bases stayed unmatched. CDR3 length: 15 residues. Germline CDR1 and CDR2: MNHEY and SVGAGI. The CDR3 sequence is CASSPRGAGAGEQYF. CDR3 nucleotides: TGTGCCAGCAGTCCCCGAGGGGCGGGAGCGGGCGAGCAGTACTTC.

For this clonotype: Just one base apart from a much larger clone, this may be a read error. This sequence joins TRBV29-1 and TRBJ2-5, with TRBD2 matching 13 bases. Germline CDR1 SQVTM, CDR2 ANQGSEA. The V segment lost 6 bases and the J segment 6 bases; nucleotides outside the gene matches: 4. The CDR3 loop spans 13 amino acids. In DNA, the CDR3 is TGCAGCGTAGGACTAGCGGGAGTAAAGACCCAGTACTTC. It yields the protein CSVGLAGVKTQYF.

This clonotype was seen repeatedly, ten times or more. V is TRBV10-3 and J is TRBJ2-2; tentative D call: TRBD2 (6 bases). The CDR3 is made up of 14 amino acids. Germline V CDR1 and CDR2: ENHRY, SYGVKD. V was shortened by 8 bases and J by 4 bases, with 14 bases between the two germline ends. The CDR3: CAIRLRDSTGELFF. In DNA form, the CDR3 reads TGTGCCATCCGATTGCGGGATAGCACCGGGGAGCTGTTTTTT.

This clonotype was picked up many times. This chain connects TRBV24-1 to TRBJ2-5, with D unclear. V lost 1 base and J 5 bases, leaving 13 bases between the germline ends. CDR1 and CDR2 (germline): KGHDR, SFDVKD. The CDR3 is 15 residues long. The CDR3 sequence is CATSDFGASRETQYF. The CDR3 DNA sequence: TGTGCCACCAGTGATTTTGGCGCCTCAAGGGAGACCCAGTACTTC.

There are many counts of this clonotype. The rearrangement links TRBV4-3 to TRBJ2-5, with D perhaps matching TRBD1 (5 bases). The CDR3 totals 13 residues. Trimming took off 5 bases at V and 1 base at J, with 8 bases between the two ends. Per germline, CDR1 LGHNA and CDR2 YSLEER. As DNA, the CDR3 is TGCGCCAGCAGCTCCGACAGCCAAGAGACCCAGTACTTC. Protein: CASSSDSQETQYF.

The V and J genes are TRBV18 and TRBJ2-7; D is perhaps TRBD2 (5 bases). Germline V CDR1 and CDR2: KGHSH, LQKENI. V lost 3 bases to trimming and J lost 6 bases, with 15 bases between them. This CDR3 contains 14 residues. The CDR3 region is CASSPELGSPEQYF. CDR3 in DNA: TGTGCCAGCTCACCTGAACTAGGAAGTCCCGAGCAGTACTTC.

This clonotype was counted many times. The chain is built from TRBV30 and TRBJ2-1, with a weak D call TRBD2 (6 bases). The CDR3 contains 13 residues. V gave up 7 bases and J gave up 0 bases, with 10 bases separating them. Germline V gives CDR1 GTSNPN, CDR2 SVGIG (reference sequence). CDR3 nucleotides: TGTGCCTTTAGCGGAAGCTCCTACAATGAGCAGTTCTTC. The encoded protein is CAFSGSSYNEQFF.

There are a few counts of this clonotype. The chain couples TRBV7-9 to TRBJ1-4, with 10 bases fitting TRBD1. The germline V gene encodes CDR1 SEHNR and CDR2 FQNEAQ (reference sequence). The CDR3 consists of 17 residues. The V gene end was trimmed by 5 bases and the J gene end by 1 base; junction bases not matched to a gene: 7. CDR3 protein: CASSPGQGGRTNEKLFF. CDR3 in DNA: TGTGCCAGCAGCCCAGGACAGGGGGGACGAACTAATGAAAAACTGTTTTTT. Full variable domain (remainder filled in from reference TRBV7-9 and TRBJ1-4): DTGVSQNPRHKITKRGQNVTFRCDPISEHNRLYWYRQTLGQGPEFLTYFQNEAQLEKSRLLSDRFSAERPKGSFSTLEIQRTEQGDSAMYLCASSPGQGGRTNEKLFFGSGTQLSVL.

The table lists this clonotype with many counts. The rearrangement links TRBV28 to TRBJ2-3, with 9 bases matching TRBD1. Germline-derived CDR1 and CDR2 are MDHEN and SYDVKM. J was trimmed by 2 bases and V by 3 bases; bases with no gene match: 3. The CDR3 is 15 residues long. The CDR3 DNA reads TGTGCCAGCAGTTTTGGGACAGGGAACACAGATACGCAGTATTTT. Its translation is CASSFGTGNTDTQYF.

A word on this clonotype: The CDR3 does not close with the conserved phenylalanine or tryptophan, likely indicating a read error. The gene calls are TRBV6-2 or TRBV6-3 and TRBJ1-1; D might be TRBD1 (5 bases). The CDR3 is made up of 16 amino acids. Germline-derived CDR1 and CDR2 are MNHEY and SVGEGT. Trimming pared 0 bases from V and 1 base from J, leaving 12 bases between. The CDR3 bases are TGTGCCAGCAGTTACTCGGTCGGAGACAGGAACACTGAAGCTTTCCTT. Translated: CASSYSVGDRNTEAFL.

With regard to this clonotype: A much larger clone sits a single nucleotide away, making a read error possible. The J gene is TRBJ2-7, the V gene TRBV11-2; 9 nucleotides agree with TRBD1. Per germline, CDR1 SGHAT and CDR2 FQNNGV. J lost 3 bases, V lost 7 bases, and 7 bases had no gene match. The CDR3 covers 14 residues. The CDR3 loop is CASNRTGANYEQYF. The CDR3 DNA reads TGTGCCAGCAACCGGACAGGGGCAAACTACGAGCAGTACTTC.

A remark on this clonotype: A far larger clone is just one base off, so this is likely a read error. Since the CDR3 does not end with the conserved phenylalanine or tryptophan, this likely comes from a read error. The chain is built from TRBV7-9 and TRBJ2-1; D call uncertain. Germline V gene lookup returns CDR1 SEHNR and CDR2 FQNEAQ (reference sequence). V lost 2 bases and J lost 9, with 14 bases in between. This CDR3 is 14 amino acids long. The CDR3 region has the DNA TGTGCCAGCAGCTTAACGAGCACGTATAGTGAGCAGTTCTCC. Its translation is CASSLTSTYSEQFS.

This clonotype was observed at least ten times. The V and J genes are TRBV11-2 and TRBJ2-4; the D gene is possibly TRBD1 (5 bases). V was clipped by 1 base and J by 9 bases, with 10 bases between them. CDR3 length: 13 residues. The germline V gene has CDR1 SGHAT and CDR2 FQNNGV. CDR3 region: CASSLVQGGIQYF. CDR3 bases: TGTGCCAGCAGCTTAGTCCAGGGTGGCATTCAGTACTTC.

This clonotype was seen repeatedly, ten times or more. The rearrangement links TRBV5-1 to TRBJ2-7; 11 nucleotides match TRBD1. V gave up 4 bases and J gave up 2 bases; unmatched junction bases: 5. Germline assignment: CDR1 SGHRS and CDR2 YFSETQ. This CDR3 spans 15 amino acids. CDR3 residues: CASSGDRGVPYEQYF. The CDR3 DNA is TGCGCCAGCAGCGGGGACAGGGGGGTCCCCTACGAGCAGTACTTC.

This clonotype was found many times. The J gene is TRBJ2-1, the V gene TRBV12-3 or TRBV12-4, with D possibly being TRBD1 (5 bases). Trimming stripped 7 bases from V and 2 bases from J, with 12 bases between. This CDR3 spans 14 amino acids. CDR3 region: CASTHTGAYNEQFF. The CDR3, as DNA: TGTGCCAGCACCCATACAGGAGCCTACAATGAGCAGTTCTTC.

This clonotype came up a few times. The rearrangement joins TRBV4-3 to TRBJ2-3; 8 positions match TRBD2. CDR3 length: 20 residues. Trimming at V came to 0 bases and at J to 3 bases, leaving 17 bases not matched to a gene. Germline lookup yields CDR1 LGHNA and CDR2 YSLEER. This chain's CDR3 is CASSQDTGEGLAGPTDTQYF. Here the CDR3 DNA reads TGCGCCAGCAGCCAAGATACTGGGGAGGGGCTAGCGGGCCCGACAGATACGCAGTATTTT.